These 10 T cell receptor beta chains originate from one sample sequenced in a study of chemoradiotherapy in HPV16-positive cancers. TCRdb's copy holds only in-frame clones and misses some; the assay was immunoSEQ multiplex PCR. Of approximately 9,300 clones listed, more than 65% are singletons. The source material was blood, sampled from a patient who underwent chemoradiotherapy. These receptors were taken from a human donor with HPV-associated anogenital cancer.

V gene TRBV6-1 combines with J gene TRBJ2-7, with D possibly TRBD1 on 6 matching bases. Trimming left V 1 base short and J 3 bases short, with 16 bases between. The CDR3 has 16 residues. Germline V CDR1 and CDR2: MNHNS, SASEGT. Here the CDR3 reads CASSEEGVDKNYEQYF. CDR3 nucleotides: TGTGCCAGCAGTGAAGAGGGGGTAGACAAGAACTACGAGCAGTACTTC.

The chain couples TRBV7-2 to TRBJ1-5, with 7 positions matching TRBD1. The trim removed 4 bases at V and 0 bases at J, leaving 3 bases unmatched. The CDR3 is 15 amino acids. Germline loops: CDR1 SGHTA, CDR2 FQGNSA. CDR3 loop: CASSYTGVSNQPQHF. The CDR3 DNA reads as TGTGCCAGCAGCTATACAGGGGTTAGCAATCAGCCCCAGCATTTT.

In DNA form, the CDR3 reads TGTGCCAGCAGCTTTGGACAGGGCGATGGCAATGAGCAGTTCTTC. Protein: CASSFGQGDGNEQFF. V is TRBV5-6 and J is TRBJ2-1, with TRBD1 matching over 8 bases. J gave up 6 bases and V 2 bases, and 7 bases lay outside the gene matches. The CDR3 is 15 amino acids. Looked up from germline, CDR1 is SGHDT and CDR2 is YYEEEE.

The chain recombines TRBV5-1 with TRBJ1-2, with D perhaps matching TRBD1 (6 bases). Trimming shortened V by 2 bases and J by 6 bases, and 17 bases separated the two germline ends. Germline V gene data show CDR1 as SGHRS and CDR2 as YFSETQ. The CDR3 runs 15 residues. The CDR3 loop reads CASSLDWGAGNGYTF. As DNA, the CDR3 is TGCGCCAGCAGCTTAGATTGGGGGGCTGGGAATGGCTACACCTTC.

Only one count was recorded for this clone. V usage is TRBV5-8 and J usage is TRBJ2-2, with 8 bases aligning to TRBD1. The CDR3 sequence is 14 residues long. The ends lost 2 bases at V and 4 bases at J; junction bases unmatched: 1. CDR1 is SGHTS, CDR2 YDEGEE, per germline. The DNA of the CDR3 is TGTGCCAGCAGCTTAGGACAGGGCACCGGGGAGCTGTTTTTT. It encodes CASSLGQGTGELFF.

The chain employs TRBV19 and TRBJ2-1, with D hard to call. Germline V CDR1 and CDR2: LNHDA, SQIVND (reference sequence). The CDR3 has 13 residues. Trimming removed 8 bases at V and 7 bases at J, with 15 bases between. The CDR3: CASRVSSANEQFF. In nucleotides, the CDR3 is TGTGCCAGTCGCGTATCGAGTGCGAATGAGCAGTTCTTC. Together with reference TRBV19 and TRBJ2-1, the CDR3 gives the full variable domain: DGGITQSPKYLFRKEGQNVTLSCEQNLNHDAMYWYRQDPGQGLRLIYYSQIVNDFQKGDIAEGYSVSREKKESFPLTVTSAQKNPTAFYLCASRVSSANEQFFGPGTRLTVL.

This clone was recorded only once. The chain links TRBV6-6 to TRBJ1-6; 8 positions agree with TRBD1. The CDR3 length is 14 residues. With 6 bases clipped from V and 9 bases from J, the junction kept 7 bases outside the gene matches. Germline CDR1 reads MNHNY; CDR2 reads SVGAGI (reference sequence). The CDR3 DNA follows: TGTGCCAGCAGAAACAGGGGGGAGGCTTCACCCCTCCACTTT. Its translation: CASRNRGEASPLHF.

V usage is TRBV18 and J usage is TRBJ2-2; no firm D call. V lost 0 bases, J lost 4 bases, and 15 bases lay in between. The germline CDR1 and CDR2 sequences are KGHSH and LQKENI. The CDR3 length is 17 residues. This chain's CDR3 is CASSPPNQLGSTGELFF. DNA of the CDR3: TGTGCCAGCTCACCACCGAACCAGTTAGGGTCCACCGGGGAGCTGTTTTTT. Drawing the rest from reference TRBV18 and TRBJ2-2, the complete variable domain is NAGVMQNPRHLVRRRGQEARLRCSPMKGHSHVYWYRQLPEEGLKFMVYLQKENIIDESGMPKERFSAEFPKEGPSILRIQQVVRGDSAAYFCASSPPNQLGSTGELFFGEGSRLTVL.

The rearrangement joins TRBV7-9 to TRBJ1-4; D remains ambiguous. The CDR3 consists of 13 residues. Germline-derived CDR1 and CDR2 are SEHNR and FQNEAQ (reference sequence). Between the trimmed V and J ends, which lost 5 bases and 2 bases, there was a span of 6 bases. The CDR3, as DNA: TGTGCCAGCAGCAAGGAGACTAATGAAAAACTGTTTTTT. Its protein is CASSKETNEKLFF.

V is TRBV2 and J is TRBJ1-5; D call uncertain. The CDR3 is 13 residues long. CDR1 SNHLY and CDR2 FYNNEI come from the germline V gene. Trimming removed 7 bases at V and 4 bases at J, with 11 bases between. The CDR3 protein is CASTSDGNQPQHF. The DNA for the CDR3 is TGTGCCAGCACCTCGGACGGAAATCAGCCCCAGCATTTT.